Here is one T cell receptor (beta chain) with its context. Antigen unknown. This specimen belongs to a study of CD8+CD57+ T cells in acquired aplastic anemia. Study-wide context: The mean DNA yield obtained from sorted CD4+ and CD8+ cells came to approximately 3 ug. Among healthy donors, CD4+ cells averaged about 9.9 million reads. Study-wide results and caveats: Patients and controls turned out to have roughly 31 CD8+ CDR3 sequences in common. For CD8+ Simpson's diversity, patients and controls showed no significant difference.

Genomic DNA provided the template from which TCR beta VDJ and CDR3 profiles were obtained. TCRdb called the reads again in MiXCR, with one record for every CDR3 protein. This sample has some 150,000 distinct CDR3 sequences, with 35% to 50% found just once. Germline trimming cut 3 bases from V and 5 bases from J; bases unmatched to any gene: 6. Per the germline V gene, CDR1 is LNHDA and CDR2 is SQIVND (reference sequence). The CDR3 is 15 residues long. This sequence was found in a human donor in good health, serving as a control. The chain uses TRBV19 and TRBJ1-1; TRBD1 aligns across 10 bases. Sequencing input: sorted CD4+, CD8+, or CD8+CD57+ T cells (not recorded which) from PBMCs. The CDR3 DNA reads TGTGCCAGTAGTATGCAGGGACAGGGGAAGACTGAAGCTTTCTTT. Translation gives CASSMQGQGKTEAFF.